A selection of T cell receptor beta chains follows, all from one sample in a study of persistence of HIV-infected CD4 T cells. TCRdb's copy holds only in-frame clones and misses some; the assay was immunoSEQ multiplex PCR. The table shows tens of thousands of clones, with about 88% occurring only once. No antigens are known for them. The input for sequencing was CD4+ T cells sorted from PBMCs after approximately 18-hour stimulation, taken from a patient who received antiretroviral therapy. These receptors were taken from an adult woman with HIV who was CMV-seropositive. The CDR3 runs from the conserved cysteine through the conserved F or W. A D gene is named only where the DNA matches it firmly. Size is omitted from some rows. Given values are once, few, many or a class for expanded clones.

clone_size	v_call	d_call	j_call	cdr3_nt	cdr3_aa
-	TRBV24-1	TRBD2	TRBJ2-3	TGTGCCACCAGCGACCGGACTAGCGGGCAGGATTCGCAGTATTTT	CATSDRTSGQDSQYF
-	TRBV6-5	-	TRBJ2-7	TGTGCCAGCAGTTACTCAAGTGCGACCCCAACGGTCGAGCAGTACTTC	CASSYSSATPTVEQYF
-	TRBV19	-	TRBJ2-1	TGTGCCAGTAGCCGAGAGGGTTCCCCTTACAATGAGCAGTTCTTC	CASSREGSPYNEQFF
-	TRBV27	-	TRBJ1-2	TGTGCCAGCACCAGGTGGGGGGATAACTATGGCTACACCTTC	CASTRWGDNYGYTF
-	TRBV5-1	TRBD2	TRBJ2-1	TGCGCCAGCAGCTCACTAGCGGGGGGGCCCAATGAGCAGTTCTTC	CASSSLAGGPNEQFF
-	TRBV5-1	TRBD1	TRBJ2-1	TGCGCCAGCAGCTCTTCGGACAGGGGGGACAATGAGCAGTTCTTC	CASSSSDRGDNEQFF
-	TRBV6-6	-	TRBJ2-5	TGTGCCAGCAGTCTCGCTCAGGGAAGCCAGTACTTC	CASSLAQGSQYF
-	TRBV9	TRBD2	TRBJ2-3	TGTGCCAGCAGCGTAGGTCAAGCGGGGGTCACAGATACGCAGTATTTT	CASSVGQAGVTDTQYF
-	TRBV7-2	-	TRBJ2-5	TGTGCCAGCAGCTTAGATTTAGGAGGGGAGACCCAGTACTTC	CASSLDLGGETQYF
once	TRBV10-3	-	TRBJ2-1	TGTGCCATCAGTGAGGGTCAAGGGCGCAATGAGCAGTTCTTC	CAISEGQGRNEQFF
-	TRBV5-8	-	TRBJ2-5	TGTGCCAGCAGCTTAGGGGACAAACCCCAGGAGACCCAGTACTTC	CASSLGDKPQETQYF
once	TRBV16	TRBD1	TRBJ1-4	TGTGCCAGCAGCCGGGACAGGGGAACTAATGAAAAACTGTTTTTT	CASSRDRGTNEKLFF
-	TRBV5-4	-	TRBJ1-1	TGTGCCAGCAGCTTGGCTGGGGGGAGGATTGAAGCTTTCTTT	CASSLAGGRIEAFF
-	TRBV7-3	TRBD2	TRBJ2-2	TGTGCCAGCAGCTTAGCGGGGGGTGTCACCGGGGAGCTGTTTTTT	CASSLAGGVTGELFF
-	TRBV7-9	-	TRBJ2-7	TGTGCCAGCAGCTTTTATTCTTCGAGAGGGGCTCACGAGCAGTACTTC	CASSFYSSRGAHEQYF
-	TRBV7-2	-	TRBJ1-1	TGTGCCAGCAGCTTAGCGGTGGGAGTGGAAGCTTTCTTT	CASSLAVGVEAFF
-	TRBV15	-	TRBJ2-5	TGTGCCACCAGCAGAGGTGGGGCCGCGGAGACCCAGTACTTC	CATSRGGAAETQYF
-	TRBV14	TRBD2	TRBJ2-2	TGTGCCAGCAGCCAAGCGCTTCTAGCGGGAACCGGGGAGCTGTTTTTT	CASSQALLAGTGELFF
-	TRBV9	TRBD1	TRBJ1-1	TGTGCCAGCAGCGTAGTCCTGGGACAGGGCGTTGATGAAGCTTTCTTT	CASSVVLGQGVDEAFF
-	TRBV7-2	-	TRBJ1-2	TGTGCCAGCAGCTTCGAACGGGGCCCTATCTATGGCTACACCTTC	CASSFERGPIYGYTF
-	TRBV2	-	TRBJ1-5	TGTGCCAGCAGTGAATTAGGGCGCGATCAGCCCCAGCATTTT	CASSELGRDQPQHF
-	TRBV10-2	-	TRBJ2-1	TGCGCCAGCAGTGAGTTGAAGGGGCGCTCCCTGGGCAATGAGCAGTTCTTC	CASSELKGRSLGNEQFF
-	TRBV6-5	-	TRBJ1-3	TGTGCCAGCAGTTTGAGCGTCTCTGGAAACACCATATATTTT	CASSLSVSGNTIYF
-	TRBV15	-	TRBJ2-7	TGTGCCACCAGCAGAGCCATAGGCGAGCAGTACTTC	CATSRAIGEQYF
-	TRBV4-2	TRBD2	TRBJ2-5	TGTGCCAGCAGCCTCTACGGGGGGGGATACCAAGAGACCCAGTACTTC	CASSLYGGGYQETQYF
-	TRBV4-1	TRBD1	TRBJ1-5	TGCGCCAGCAGCACTCGGACAGGGGGCGGGCAGCCCCAGCATTTT	CASSTRTGGGQPQHF
once	TRBV30	-	TRBJ1-6	TGTGCCTGGAGTGTGGGGCGTTCCTATAATTCACCCCTCCACTTT	CAWSVGRSYNSPLHF
-	TRBV29-1	-	TRBJ1-1	TGCAGCCCGCGGGGAGGGGTGAACACTGAAGCTTTCTTT	CSPRGGVNTEAFF
-	TRBV21-1	-	TRBJ1-1	TGTGCCAGAGAGGGACAGAACACTGAAGCTTTCTTT	CAREGQNTEAFF
-	TRBV12-5	TRBD1	TRBJ2-2	TGTGCTAGCCTCAGGGGGCTAAATTCCGGGGAGCTGTTTTTT	CASLRGLNSGELFF
-	TRBV15	TRBD1	TRBJ2-1	TGTGCCACCAGCAAGGGACAGGGGTGGGATGAGCAGTTCTTC	CATSKGQGWDEQFF